This entry lists 13 T cell receptor beta chains sequenced from one sample in a study of blood T cells in healthy people across ages (dated by TCRdb to the mid-2010s). To prepare the library, 5' RACE was applied. Sequencing used an Illumina HiSeq 2500. A second PCR of roughly 6 to 12 cycles was performed with a sample-barcoded 5' primer and a J-beta primer mix. The public reads were run again by TCRdb, first through fastp at Q25 and then through MiXCR, and only productive beta chains were kept. Rows are combined by CDR3 protein, so each entry shows the most common genes and DNA. The sample table lists 1.5 million to 2 million distinct CDR3 sequences, 28% of them with a count of one. About 7.7% of the sample is held by the ten biggest clonotypes. Sequenced material: blood. Every receptor here comes from a young woman in good health.

The J gene is TRBJ1-2, the V gene TRBV7-9; D is undetermined. Trimming shortened V by 4 bases and J by 6 bases, and 9 bases separated the two germline ends. The germline CDR1 and CDR2 sequences are SEHNR and FQNEAQ (reference sequence). The CDR3 runs 12 residues. The CDR3 DNA reads as TGTGCCAGCAGCTCCCAGCTAGATGGCTACACCTTC. It specifies CASSSQLDGYTF.

This clonotype has only a few counts. The chain recombines TRBV5-1 with TRBJ2-3, with D hard to call. Germline V lookup: CDR1 SGHRS, CDR2 YFSETQ. CDR3 length equals 15 residues. The V end was cut by 4 bases, the J end by 0 bases, with 12 bases between. The CDR3 coding sequence is TGCGCCAGCAGCCCGGTGATGTCAAGCACAGATACGCAGTATTTT. It codes for CASSPVMSSTDTQYF.

V and J are TRBV27 and TRBJ2-3; 7 nucleotides align to TRBD2. Germline CDR1 reads MNHEY; CDR2 reads SMNVEV (reference sequence). With 3 bases clipped from V and 2 bases from J, the junction kept 11 bases outside the gene matches. The CDR3 is made up of 17 amino acids. DNA for the CDR3: TGTGCCAGCAGTTTTCGGCGTGGGGAGGGCCCCACAGATACGCAGTATTTT. Protein sequence: CASSFRRGEGPTDTQYF.

In the case of this clonotype: This could be a read error, since a much larger clone is one nucleotide away. The DNA of the CDR3 is TGTGCCAGCAGATATAGCGGGGCCTCCTACGAGCAGTACTTC. Translation gives CASRYSGASYEQYF. V usage is TRBV12-3 or TRBV12-4 and J usage is TRBJ2-7; TRBD2 agrees at 8 bases. This CDR3 region has 14 residues. After removal of 6 bases from V and 0 bases from J, the junction contained 4 bases not matched to a gene.

The table lists this clonotype with many counts. The CDR3 region is CAISTGAVDETQYF. In DNA, the CDR3 is TGTGCCATCAGTACGGGCGCAGTAGATGAGACCCAGTACTTC. This chain joins TRBV10-3 and TRBJ2-5, with D unresolved. Germline CDR1 is ENHRY and CDR2 is SYGVKD. V was trimmed by 5 bases and J by 5 bases, leaving 15 bases between them. CDR3 length: 14 amino acids.

This clonotype was recorded many times. This chain links TRBV4-1 with TRBJ2-5; D unclear. V lost 1 base, J lost 1 base, and 7 bases lay in between. The CDR3 totals 14 residues. From germline, CDR1 is MGHRA and CDR2 YSYEKL. CDR3 in amino acids: CASSQVDIQETQYF. CDR3 DNA sequence: TGCGCCAGCAGCCAAGTTGATATCCAAGAGACCCAGTACTTC.

This clonotype appeared a few times. The rearrangement links TRBV2 to TRBJ1-5, with D tentatively TRBD1 (6 bases). V lost 7 bases and J lost 6, with 16 bases in between. Germline V lookup: CDR1 SNHLY, CDR2 FYNNEI. The CDR3 is 14 residues long. DNA for the CDR3: TGTGCCAGCACCCTAGAGGGGGGCGGTCAGCCCCAGCATTTT. This translates into CASTLEGGGQPQHF.

The CDR3 coding sequence is TGTGCCAGCAGCTCCCTAGGTCTCGGGGGCCGAGTAGGGGAGCAGTTCTTC. Encoded protein: CASSSLGLGGRVGEQFF. The V call is TRBV7-3, the J call TRBJ2-1; D may correspond to TRBD1 or TRBD2 (6 bases each). Trimming shortened V by 4 bases and J by 10 bases, and 26 bases separated the two germline ends. Germline V gives CDR1 SGHTA, CDR2 FQGTGA. This CDR3 contains 17 residues.

A few counts support this clonotype. This sequence joins TRBV11-2 and TRBJ1-2; D remains ambiguous. The V end was cut by 1 base, the J end by 4 bases, with 16 bases between. The CDR3 totals 16 residues. The germline V gene has CDR1 SGHAT and CDR2 FQNNGV. The CDR3 region is CASSLADGSLFYGYTF. The CDR3 DNA is TGTGCCAGCAGCTTAGCCGACGGATCACTCTTCTATGGCTACACCTTC.

This clonotype has just a few counts. The chain employs TRBV20-1 and TRBJ1-1, with D uncertain. The CDR3 covers 14 residues. The V end was cut by 5 bases, the J end by 1 base, with 14 bases between. Germline CDR1 and CDR2: DFQATT and SNEGSKA (reference sequence). CDR3 sequence (DNA): TGCAGTGCTGAGGGCCCGGGAGCGAACACTGAAGCTTTCTTT. It translates to CSAEGPGANTEAFF.

In the case of this clonotype: A clone one base away is much larger, so this may be a read error. This chain links TRBV6-5 with TRBJ2-3, with 16 nucleotides matching TRBD2. Germline lookup yields CDR1 MNHEY and CDR2 SVGAGI. CDR3 size: 17 residues. The CDR3 region has the DNA TGTGCCAGCAGTGCGCCGGGACTAGCGGGAGGGTCAGATACGCAGGATTTT. This gives the protein CASSAPGLAGGSDTQDF.

This clonotype has only a few counts. The chain has TRBV18 and TRBJ1-2, with D hard to call. This CDR3 spans 14 amino acids. Germline CDR1 is KGHSH and CDR2 is LQKENI. Between the trimmed V and J ends, which lost 3 bases and 10 bases, there was a span of 18 bases. CDR3 amino acids: CASSPSAGPEDYTF. DNA for the CDR3: TGTGCCAGCTCACCCTCCGCCGGCCCGGAGGACTACACCTTC.

This clonotype came up many times. The chain uses TRBV6-5 and TRBJ2-2; 7 bases line up with TRBD1. The V and J ends lost 5 bases and 16 bases, in that order; junction bases with no gene match: 10. The CDR3 extends over 12 amino acids. Germline lookup yields CDR1 MNHEY and CDR2 SVGAGI. The CDR3 sequence: CASSTTQGFQFF. The DNA of the CDR3 is TGTGCCAGCAGTACCACACAGGGGTTTCAGTTTTTT.